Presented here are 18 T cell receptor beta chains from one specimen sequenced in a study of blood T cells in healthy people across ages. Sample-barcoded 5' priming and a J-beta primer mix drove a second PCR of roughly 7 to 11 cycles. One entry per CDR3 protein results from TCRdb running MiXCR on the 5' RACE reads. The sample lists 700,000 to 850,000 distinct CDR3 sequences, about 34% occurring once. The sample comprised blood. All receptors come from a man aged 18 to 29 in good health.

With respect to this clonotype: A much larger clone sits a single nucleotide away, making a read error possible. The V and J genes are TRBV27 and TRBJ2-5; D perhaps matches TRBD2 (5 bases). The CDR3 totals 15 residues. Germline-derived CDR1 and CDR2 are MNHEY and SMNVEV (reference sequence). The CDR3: CAGSLAKAAQETQYF. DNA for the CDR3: TGTGCCGGCAGTTTAGCGAAGGCAGCACAAGAGACCCAGTACTTC.

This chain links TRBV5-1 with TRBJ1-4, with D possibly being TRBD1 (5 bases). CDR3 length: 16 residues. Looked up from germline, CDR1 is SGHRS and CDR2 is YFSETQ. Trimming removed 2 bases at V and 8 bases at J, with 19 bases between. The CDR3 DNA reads TGCGCCAGCAGCTTACAAGGAGGGGTGGGCGGAGAAAAACTGTTTTTT. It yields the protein CASSLQGGVGGEKLFF.

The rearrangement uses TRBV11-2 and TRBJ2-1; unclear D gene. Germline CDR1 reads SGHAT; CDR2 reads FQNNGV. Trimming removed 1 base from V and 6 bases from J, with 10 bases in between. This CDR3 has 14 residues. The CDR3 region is CASSLGATSNEQFF. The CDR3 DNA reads TGTGCCAGCAGCTTAGGGGCGACGAGCAATGAGCAGTTCTTC. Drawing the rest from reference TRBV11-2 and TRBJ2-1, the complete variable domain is EAGVAQSPRYKIIEKRQSVAFWCNPISGHATLYWYQQILGQGPKLLIQFQNNGVVDDSQLPKDRFSAERLKGVDSTLKIQPAKLEDSAVYLCASSLGATSNEQFFGPGTRLTVL.

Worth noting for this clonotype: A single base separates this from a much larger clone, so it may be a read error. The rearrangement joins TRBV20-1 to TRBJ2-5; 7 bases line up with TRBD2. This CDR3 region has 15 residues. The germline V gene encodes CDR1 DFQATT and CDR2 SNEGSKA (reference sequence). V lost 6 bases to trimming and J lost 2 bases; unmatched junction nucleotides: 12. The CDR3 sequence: CSAVCPGLQQETQYF. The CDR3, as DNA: TGCAGTGCCGTCTGTCCGGGACTACAACAAGAGACCCAGTACTTC.

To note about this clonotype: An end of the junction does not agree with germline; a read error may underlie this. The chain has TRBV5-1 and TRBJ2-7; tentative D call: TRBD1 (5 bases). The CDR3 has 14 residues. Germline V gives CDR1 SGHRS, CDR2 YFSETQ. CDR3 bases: TGCGCCGGCAGCTTGGAACAGGCGAACTACGAGCAGTACTTC. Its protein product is CAGSLEQANYEQYF. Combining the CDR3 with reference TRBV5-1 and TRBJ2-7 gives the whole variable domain KAGVTQTPRYLIKTRGQQVTLSCSPISGHRSVSWYQQTPGQGLQFLFEYFSETQRNKGNFPGRFSGRQFSNSRSEMNVSTLELGDSALYLCAGSLEQANYEQYFGPGTRLTVT.

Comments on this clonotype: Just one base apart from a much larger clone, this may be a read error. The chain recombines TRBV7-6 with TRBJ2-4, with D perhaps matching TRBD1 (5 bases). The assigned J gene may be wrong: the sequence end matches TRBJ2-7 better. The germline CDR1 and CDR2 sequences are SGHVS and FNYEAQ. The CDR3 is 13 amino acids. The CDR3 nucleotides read TGTGCCAGCAGCGTAGGGGCAGTTTACGAGCAGTACTTC. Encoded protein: CASSVGAVYEQYF.

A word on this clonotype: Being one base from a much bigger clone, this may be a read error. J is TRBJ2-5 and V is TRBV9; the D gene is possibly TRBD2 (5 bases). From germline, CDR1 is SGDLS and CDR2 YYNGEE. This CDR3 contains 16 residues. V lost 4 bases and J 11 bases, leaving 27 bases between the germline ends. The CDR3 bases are TGTGCCAGCAGCCCCCGTAGAGGGTCCCACACGAATGAGCAGTACTTC. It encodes CASSPRRGSHTNEQYF.

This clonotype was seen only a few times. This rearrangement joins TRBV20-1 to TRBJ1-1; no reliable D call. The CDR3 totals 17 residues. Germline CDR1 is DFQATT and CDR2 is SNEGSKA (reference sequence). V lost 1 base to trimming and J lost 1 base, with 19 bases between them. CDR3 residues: CSARATRADLGNTEAFF. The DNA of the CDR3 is TGCAGTGCTAGAGCGACAAGGGCAGACTTAGGGAACACTGAAGCTTTCTTT.

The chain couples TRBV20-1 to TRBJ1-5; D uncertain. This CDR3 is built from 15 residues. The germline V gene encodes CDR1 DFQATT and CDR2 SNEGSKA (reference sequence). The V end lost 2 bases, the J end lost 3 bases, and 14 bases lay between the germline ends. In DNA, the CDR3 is TGCAGTGCTAGAAAGAGGCAGACTTCCAATCAGCCCCAGCATTTT. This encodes CSARKRQTSNQPQHF.

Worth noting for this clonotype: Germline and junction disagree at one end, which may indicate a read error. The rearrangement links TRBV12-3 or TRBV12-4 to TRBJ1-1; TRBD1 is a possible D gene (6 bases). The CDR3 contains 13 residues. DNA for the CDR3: TGTGCCGGCAGTTTGGAGGGGGACACTGAAGCTTTCTTT. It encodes CAGSLEGDTEAFF.

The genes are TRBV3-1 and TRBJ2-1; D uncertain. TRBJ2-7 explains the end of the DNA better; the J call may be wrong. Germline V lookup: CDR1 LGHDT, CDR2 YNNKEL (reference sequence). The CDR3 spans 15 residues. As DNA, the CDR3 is TGTGCCAGCAGCCAAGATCATCGCTCCGACAATGAGCAGTACTTC. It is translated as CASSQDHRSDNEQYF.

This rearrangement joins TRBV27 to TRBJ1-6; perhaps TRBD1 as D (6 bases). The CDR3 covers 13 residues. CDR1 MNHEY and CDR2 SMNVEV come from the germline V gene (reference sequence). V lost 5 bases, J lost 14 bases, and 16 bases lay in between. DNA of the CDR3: TGTGCCAGCAGTCCGGGGGCCCTTTTGGCCCTCCACTTT. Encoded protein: CASSPGALLALHF.

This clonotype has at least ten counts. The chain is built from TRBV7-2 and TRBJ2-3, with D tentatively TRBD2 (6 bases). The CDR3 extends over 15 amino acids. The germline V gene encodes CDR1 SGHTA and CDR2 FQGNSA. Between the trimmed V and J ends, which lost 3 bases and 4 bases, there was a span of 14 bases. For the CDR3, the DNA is TGTGCCAGCAGCTTGGGGGGTGGTGGCCCAGATACGCAGTATTTT. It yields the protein CASSLGGGGPDTQYF. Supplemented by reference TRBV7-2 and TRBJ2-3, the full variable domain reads GAGVSQSPSNKVTEKGKDVELRCDPISGHTALYWYRQSLGQGLEFLIYFQGNSAPDKSGLPSDRFSAERTGGSVSTLTIQRTQQEDSAVYLCASSLGGGGPDTQYFGPGTRLTVL.

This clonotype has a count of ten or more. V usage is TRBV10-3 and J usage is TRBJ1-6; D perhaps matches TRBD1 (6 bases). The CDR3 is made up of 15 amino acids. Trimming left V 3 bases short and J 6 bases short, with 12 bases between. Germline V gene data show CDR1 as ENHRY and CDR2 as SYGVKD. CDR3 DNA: TGTGCCATCAGTGAATCGGGACAACTTAATTCACCCCTCCACTTT. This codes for CAISESGQLNSPLHF.

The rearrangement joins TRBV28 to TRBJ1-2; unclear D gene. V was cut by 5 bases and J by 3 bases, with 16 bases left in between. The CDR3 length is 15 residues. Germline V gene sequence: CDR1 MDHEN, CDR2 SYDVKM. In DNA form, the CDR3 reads TGTGCCAGCAGTCCCCTCCGTGGCATCGACTATGGCTACACCTTC. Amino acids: CASSPLRGIDYGYTF.

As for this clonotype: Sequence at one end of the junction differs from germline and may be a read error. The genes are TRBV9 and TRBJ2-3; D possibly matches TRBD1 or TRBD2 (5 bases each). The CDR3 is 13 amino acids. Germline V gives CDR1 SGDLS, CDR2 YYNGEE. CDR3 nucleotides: TGTGCCGGCAGCGGATCAGGGCCAGATACGCAGTATTTT. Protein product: CAGSGSGPDTQYF.

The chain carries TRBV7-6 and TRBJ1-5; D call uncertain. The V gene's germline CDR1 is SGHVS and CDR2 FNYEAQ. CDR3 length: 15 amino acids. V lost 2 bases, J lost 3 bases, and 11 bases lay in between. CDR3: CASSLIDGLNQPQHF. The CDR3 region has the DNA TGTGCCAGCAGCTTAATAGACGGCCTCAATCAGCCCCAGCATTTT.

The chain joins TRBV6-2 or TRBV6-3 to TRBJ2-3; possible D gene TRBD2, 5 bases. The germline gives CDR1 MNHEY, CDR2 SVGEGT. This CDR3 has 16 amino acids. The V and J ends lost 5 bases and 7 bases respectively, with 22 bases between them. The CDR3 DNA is TGTGCCAGCAGTAACCTACTAGTGGCGGCAAAGTATACGCAGTATTTT. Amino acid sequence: CASSNLLVAAKYTQYF.